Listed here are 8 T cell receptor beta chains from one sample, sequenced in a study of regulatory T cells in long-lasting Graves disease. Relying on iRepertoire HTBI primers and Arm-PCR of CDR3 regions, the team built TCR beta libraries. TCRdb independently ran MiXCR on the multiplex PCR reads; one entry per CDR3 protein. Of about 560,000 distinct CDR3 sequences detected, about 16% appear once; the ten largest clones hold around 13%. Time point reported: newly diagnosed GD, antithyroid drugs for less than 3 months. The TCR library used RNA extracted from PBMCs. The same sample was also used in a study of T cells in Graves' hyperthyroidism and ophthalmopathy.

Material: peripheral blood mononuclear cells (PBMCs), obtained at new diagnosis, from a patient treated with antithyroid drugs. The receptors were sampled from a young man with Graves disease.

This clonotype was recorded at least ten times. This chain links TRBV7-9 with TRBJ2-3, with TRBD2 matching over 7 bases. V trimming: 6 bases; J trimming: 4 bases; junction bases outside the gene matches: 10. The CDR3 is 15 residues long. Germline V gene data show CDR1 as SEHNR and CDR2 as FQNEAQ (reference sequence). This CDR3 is CASRRAGKGPDTQYF. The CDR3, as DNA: TGTGCCAGCAGACGAGCGGGAAAGGGGCCAGATACGCAGTATTTT. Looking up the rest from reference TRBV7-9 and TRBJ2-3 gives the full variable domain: DTGVSQNPRHKITKRGQNVTFRCDPISEHNRLYWYRQTLGQGPEFLTYFQNEAQLEKSRLLSDRFSAERPKGSFSTLEIQRTEQGDSAMYLCASRRAGKGPDTQYFGPGTRLTVL.

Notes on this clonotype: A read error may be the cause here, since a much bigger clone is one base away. Written as DNA, the CDR3 is TGTGCCAGCAGCTTCGGGCGGACTAGCACAGATGCGCAGTATTTT. Its protein is CASSFGRTSTDAQYF. This chain connects TRBV7-9 to TRBJ2-3; 8 nucleotides align to TRBD2. There are 15 residues in the CDR3. Germline assignment: CDR1 SEHNR and CDR2 FQNEAQ (reference sequence).

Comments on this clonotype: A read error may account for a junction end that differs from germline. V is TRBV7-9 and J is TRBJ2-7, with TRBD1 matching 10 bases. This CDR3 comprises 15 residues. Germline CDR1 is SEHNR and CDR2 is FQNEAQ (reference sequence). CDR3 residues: CASSLKGTGAYEQHF. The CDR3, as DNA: TGTGCCAGCAGCTTAAAGGGGACAGGGGCTTACGAGCAGCACTTC. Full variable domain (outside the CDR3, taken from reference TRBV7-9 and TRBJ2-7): DTGVSQNPRHKITKRGQNVTFRCDPISEHNRLYWYRQTLGQGPEFLTYFQNEAQLEKSRLLSDRFSAERPKGSFSTLEIQRTEQGDSAMYLCASSLKGTGAYEQHFGPGTRLTVT.

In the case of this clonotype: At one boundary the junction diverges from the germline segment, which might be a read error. The CDR3 region is CASSFLDQGIQAGPYEQYF. In DNA, the CDR3 is TGTGCTAGCAGCTTCCTCGACCAGGGGATCCAAGCGGGTCCCTACGAGCAGTACTTC. The rearrangement joins TRBV7-7 to TRBJ2-7; D may match TRBD1 or TRBD2 (6 bases each). This CDR3 spans 19 amino acids. In germline, CDR1 is SSHAT, CDR2 FNYEAQ (reference sequence).

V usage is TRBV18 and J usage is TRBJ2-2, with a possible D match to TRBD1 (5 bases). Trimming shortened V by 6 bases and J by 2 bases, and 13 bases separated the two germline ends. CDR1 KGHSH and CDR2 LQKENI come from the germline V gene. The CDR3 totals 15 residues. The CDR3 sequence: CASSTTEANTGELFF. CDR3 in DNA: TGTGCCAGCTCGACGACAGAGGCAAACACCGGGGAGCTGTTTTTT.

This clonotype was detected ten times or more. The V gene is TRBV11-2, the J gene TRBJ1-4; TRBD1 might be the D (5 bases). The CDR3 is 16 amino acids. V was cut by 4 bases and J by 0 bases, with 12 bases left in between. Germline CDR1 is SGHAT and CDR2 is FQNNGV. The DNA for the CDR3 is TGTGCCAGCAGCTCTGAGGAGGGGACAACTAATGAAAAACTGTTTTTT. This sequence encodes CASSSEEGTTNEKLFF.

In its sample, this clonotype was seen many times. The CDR3: CASGSPGTGLYEQYF. Here the CDR3 DNA reads TGTGCTAGTGGTTCCCCCGGGACAGGGCTCTACGAGCAGTACTTC. This chain links TRBV12-5 with TRBJ2-7, with TRBD1 identical over 9 bases. CDR3 length equals 15 residues. Germline CDR1 is LGHNT and CDR2 is FRNRAP. The V and J ends lost 4 bases and 3 bases, in that order; junction bases with no gene match: 7.

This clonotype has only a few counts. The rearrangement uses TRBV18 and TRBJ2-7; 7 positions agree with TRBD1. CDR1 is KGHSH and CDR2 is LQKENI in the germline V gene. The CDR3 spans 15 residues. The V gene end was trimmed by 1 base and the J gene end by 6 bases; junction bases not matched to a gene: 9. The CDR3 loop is CASSPRQGSPAEQYF. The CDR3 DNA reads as TGTGCCAGCTCACCACGACAGGGAAGTCCAGCCGAGCAGTACTTC.